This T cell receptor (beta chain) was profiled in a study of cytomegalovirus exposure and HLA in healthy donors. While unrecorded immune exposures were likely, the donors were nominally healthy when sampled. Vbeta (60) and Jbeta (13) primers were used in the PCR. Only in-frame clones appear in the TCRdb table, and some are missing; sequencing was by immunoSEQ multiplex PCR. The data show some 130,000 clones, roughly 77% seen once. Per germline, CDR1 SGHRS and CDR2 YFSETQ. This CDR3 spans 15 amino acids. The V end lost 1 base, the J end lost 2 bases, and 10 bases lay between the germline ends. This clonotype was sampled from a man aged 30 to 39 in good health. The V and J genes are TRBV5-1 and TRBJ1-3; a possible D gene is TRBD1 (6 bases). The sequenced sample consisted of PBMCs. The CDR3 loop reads CASSLWGGPGNTIYF. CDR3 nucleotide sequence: TGCGCCAGCAGCTTGTGGGGGGGGCCTGGAAACACCATATATTTT.